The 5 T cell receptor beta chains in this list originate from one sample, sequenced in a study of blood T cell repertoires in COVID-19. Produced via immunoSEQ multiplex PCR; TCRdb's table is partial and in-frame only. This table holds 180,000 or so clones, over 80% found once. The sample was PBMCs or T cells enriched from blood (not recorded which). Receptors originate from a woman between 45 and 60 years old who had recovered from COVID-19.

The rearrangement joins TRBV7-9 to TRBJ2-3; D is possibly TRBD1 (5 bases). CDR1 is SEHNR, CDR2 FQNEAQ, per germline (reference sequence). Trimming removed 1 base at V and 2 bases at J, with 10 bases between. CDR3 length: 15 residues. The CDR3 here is CASSLEGQNTDTQYF. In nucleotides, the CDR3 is TGTGCCAGCAGCTTAGAAGGACAAAACACAGATACGCAGTATTTT. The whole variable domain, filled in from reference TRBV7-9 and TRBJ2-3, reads DTGVSQNPRHKITKRGQNVTFRCDPISEHNRLYWYRQTLGQGPEFLTYFQNEAQLEKSRLLSDRFSAERPKGSFSTLEIQRTEQGDSAMYLCASSLEGQNTDTQYFGPGTRLTVL.

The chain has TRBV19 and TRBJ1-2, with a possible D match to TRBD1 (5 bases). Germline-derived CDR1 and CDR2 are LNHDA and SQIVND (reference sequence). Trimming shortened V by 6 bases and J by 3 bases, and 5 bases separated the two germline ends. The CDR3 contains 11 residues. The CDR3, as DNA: TGTGCCAGTAGGACAGACTATGGCTACACCTTC. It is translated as CASRTDYGYTF. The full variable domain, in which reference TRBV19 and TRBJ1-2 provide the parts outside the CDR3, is DGGITQSPKYLFRKEGQNVTLSCEQNLNHDAMYWYRQDPGQGLRLIYYSQIVNDFQKGDIAEGYSVSREKKESFPLTVTSAQKNPTAFYLCASRTDYGYTFGSGTRLTVV.

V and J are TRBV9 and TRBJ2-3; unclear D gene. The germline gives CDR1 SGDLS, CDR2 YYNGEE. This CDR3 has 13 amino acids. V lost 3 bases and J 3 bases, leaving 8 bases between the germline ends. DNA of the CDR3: TGTGCCAGCAGCGAAGCTTGGACAGATACGCAGTATTTT. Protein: CASSEAWTDTQYF.

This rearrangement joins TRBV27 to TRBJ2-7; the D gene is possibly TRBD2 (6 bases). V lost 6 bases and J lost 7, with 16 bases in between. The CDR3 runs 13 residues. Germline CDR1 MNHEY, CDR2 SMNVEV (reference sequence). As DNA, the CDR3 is TGTGCCAGCAGCCCCGGACGGCTAGCGGAGCAGTACGTC. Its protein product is CASSPGRLAEQYV.

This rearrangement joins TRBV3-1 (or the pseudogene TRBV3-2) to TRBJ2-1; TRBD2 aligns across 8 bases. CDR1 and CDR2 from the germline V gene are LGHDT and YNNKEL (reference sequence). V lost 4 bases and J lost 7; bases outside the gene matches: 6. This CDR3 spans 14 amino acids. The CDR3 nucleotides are TGTGCCAGCAGCCTCGGGCGGGGGGTGAATGAGCAGTTCTTC. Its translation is CASSLGRGVNEQFF.